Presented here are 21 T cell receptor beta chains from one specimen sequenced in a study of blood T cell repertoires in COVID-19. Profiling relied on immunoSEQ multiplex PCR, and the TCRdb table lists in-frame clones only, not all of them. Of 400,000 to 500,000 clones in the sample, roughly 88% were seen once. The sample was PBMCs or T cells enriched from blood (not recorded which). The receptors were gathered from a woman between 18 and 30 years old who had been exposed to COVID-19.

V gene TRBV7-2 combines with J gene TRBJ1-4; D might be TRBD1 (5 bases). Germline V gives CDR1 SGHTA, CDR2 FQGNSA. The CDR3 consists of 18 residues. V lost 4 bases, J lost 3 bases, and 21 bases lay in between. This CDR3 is CASSSERGEVRANEKLFF. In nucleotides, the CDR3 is TGTGCCAGCAGCTCAGAACGCGGGGAAGTCAGGGCTAATGAAAAACTGTTTTTT.

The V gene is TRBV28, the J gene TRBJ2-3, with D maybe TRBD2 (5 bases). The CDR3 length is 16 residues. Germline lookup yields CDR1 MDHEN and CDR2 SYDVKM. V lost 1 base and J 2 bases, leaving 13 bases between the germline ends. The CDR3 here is CASSLFRGTNTDTQYF. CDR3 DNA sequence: TGTGCCAGCAGTTTATTTCGGGGTACCAACACAGATACGCAGTATTTT.

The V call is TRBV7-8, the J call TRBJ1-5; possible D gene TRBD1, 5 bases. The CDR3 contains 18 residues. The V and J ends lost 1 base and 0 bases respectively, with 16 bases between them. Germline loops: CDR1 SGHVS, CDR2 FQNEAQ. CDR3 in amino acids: CASSLVVFVQDSNQPQHF. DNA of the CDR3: TGTGCCAGCAGCTTAGTCGTCTTCGTACAGGATAGCAATCAGCCCCAGCATTTT.

The CDR3 nucleotides are TGTGCCAGCAGTTCTAGCGGAAAGCGAAACAATGAGCAGTTCTTC. Its translation: CASSSSGKRNNEQFF. V gene TRBV28 combines with J gene TRBJ2-1, with TRBD2 matching over 7 bases. The V gene's germline CDR1 is MDHEN and CDR2 SYDVKM. This CDR3 is built from 15 residues. With 4 bases clipped from V and 5 bases from J, the junction kept 8 bases outside the gene matches.

The CDR3: CATSRGATGGDNYGYTF. The CDR3 DNA is TGTGCCACCAGCAGAGGTGCGACAGGGGGCGATAACTATGGCTACACCTTC. This chain joins TRBV15 and TRBJ1-2; TRBD1 aligns across 10 bases. The CDR3 is 17 amino acids. V was clipped by 1 base and J by 1 base; unmatched bases: 6. Germline assignment: CDR1 LNHNV and CDR2 YYDKDF (reference sequence).

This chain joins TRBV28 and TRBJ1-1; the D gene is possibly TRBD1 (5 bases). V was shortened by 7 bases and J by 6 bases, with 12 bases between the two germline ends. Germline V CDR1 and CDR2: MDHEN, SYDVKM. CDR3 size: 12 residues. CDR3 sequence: CASTSGIAEAFF. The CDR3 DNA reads TGTGCCAGCACCTCAGGGATCGCTGAAGCTTTCTTT.

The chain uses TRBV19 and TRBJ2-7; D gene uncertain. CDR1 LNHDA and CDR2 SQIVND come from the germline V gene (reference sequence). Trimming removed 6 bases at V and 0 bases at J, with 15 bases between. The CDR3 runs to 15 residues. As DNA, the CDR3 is TGTGCCAGTAGCCCCTCCCAGCGACCCTCCTACGAGCAGTACTTC. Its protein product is CASSPSQRPSYEQYF.

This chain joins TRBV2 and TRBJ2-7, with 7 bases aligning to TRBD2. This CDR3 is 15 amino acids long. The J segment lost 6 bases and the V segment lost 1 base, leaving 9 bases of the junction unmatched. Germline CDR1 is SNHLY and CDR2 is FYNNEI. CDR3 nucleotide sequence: TGTGCCAGCAGTGAAGAGGCGGGAGTGGGGGGCGAGCAGTACTTC. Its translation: CASSEEAGVGGEQYF.

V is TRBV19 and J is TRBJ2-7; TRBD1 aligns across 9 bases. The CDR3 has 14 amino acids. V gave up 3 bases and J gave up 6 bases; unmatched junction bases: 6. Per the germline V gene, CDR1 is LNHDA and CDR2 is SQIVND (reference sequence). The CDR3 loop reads CASSIGTGFGEQYF. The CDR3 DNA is TGTGCCAGTAGTATCGGGACAGGGTTCGGCGAGCAGTACTTC.

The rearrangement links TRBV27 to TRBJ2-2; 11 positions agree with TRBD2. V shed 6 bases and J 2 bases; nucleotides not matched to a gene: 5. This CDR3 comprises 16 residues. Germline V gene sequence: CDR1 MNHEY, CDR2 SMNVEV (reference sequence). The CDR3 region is CASSAGTSGNTGELFF. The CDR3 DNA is TGTGCCAGCAGCGCCGGGACTAGCGGAAACACCGGGGAGCTGTTTTTT.

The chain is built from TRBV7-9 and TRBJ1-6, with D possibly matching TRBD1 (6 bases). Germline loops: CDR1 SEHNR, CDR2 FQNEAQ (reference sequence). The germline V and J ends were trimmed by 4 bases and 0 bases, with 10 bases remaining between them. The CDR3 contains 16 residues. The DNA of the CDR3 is TGTGCCAGCAGCTACAGGGCGAGCTCCTATAATTCACCCCTCCACTTT. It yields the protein CASSYRASSYNSPLHF. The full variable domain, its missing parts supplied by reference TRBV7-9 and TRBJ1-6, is DTGVSQNPRHKITKRGQNVTFRCDPISEHNRLYWYRQTLGQGPEFLTYFQNEAQLEKSRLLSDRFSAERPKGSFSTLEIQRTEQGDSAMYLCASSYRASSYNSPLHFGNGTRLTVT.

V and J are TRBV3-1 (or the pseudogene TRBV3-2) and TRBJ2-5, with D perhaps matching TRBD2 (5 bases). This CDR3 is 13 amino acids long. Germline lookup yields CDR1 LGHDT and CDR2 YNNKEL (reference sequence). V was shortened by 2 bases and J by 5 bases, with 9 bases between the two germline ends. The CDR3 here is CASSQKVAETQYF. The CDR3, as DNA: TGTGCCAGCAGCCAAAAGGTAGCGGAGACCCAGTACTTC.

The CDR3, as DNA: TGTGCCAGCAGCTTGGGGGTGGGGCCTATGGGCGAAAAACTGTTTTTT. Translating gives CASSLGVGPMGEKLFF. The J gene is TRBJ1-4, the V gene TRBV5-6; TRBD1 is a possible D gene (5 bases). The CDR3 length is 16 residues. V was clipped by 0 bases and J by 8 bases, with 17 bases between them. The germline V gene has CDR1 SGHDT and CDR2 YYEEEE.

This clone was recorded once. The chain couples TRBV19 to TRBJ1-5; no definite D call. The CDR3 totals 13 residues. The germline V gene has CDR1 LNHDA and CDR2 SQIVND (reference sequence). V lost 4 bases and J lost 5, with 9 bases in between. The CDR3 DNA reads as TGTGCCAGTAGTACGGAGGGTTATCAGCCCCAGCATTTT. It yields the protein CASSTEGYQPQHF. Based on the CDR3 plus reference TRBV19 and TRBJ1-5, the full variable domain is DGGITQSPKYLFRKEGQNVTLSCEQNLNHDAMYWYRQDPGQGLRLIYYSQIVNDFQKGDIAEGYSVSREKKESFPLTVTSAQKNPTAFYLCASSTEGYQPQHFGDGTRLSIL.

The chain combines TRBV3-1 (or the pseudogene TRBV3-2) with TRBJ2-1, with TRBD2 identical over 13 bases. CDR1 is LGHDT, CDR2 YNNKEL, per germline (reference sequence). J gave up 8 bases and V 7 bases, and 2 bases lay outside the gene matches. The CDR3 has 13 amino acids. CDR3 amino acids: CASTTSGGHEQFF. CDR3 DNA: TGTGCCAGCACGACTAGCGGGGGGCATGAGCAGTTCTTC.

The CDR3 region is CASSSGQSYQPQHF. CDR3 nucleotides: TGTGCCAGCAGCTCTGGACAGTCCTATCAGCCCCAGCATTTT. This chain joins TRBV7-2 and TRBJ1-5; maybe TRBD1 (6 bases). This CDR3 is 14 amino acids long. The V gene's germline CDR1 is SGHTA and CDR2 FQGNSA. The V gene lost 4 bases and the J gene lost 5 bases, with 12 bases spanning the gap.

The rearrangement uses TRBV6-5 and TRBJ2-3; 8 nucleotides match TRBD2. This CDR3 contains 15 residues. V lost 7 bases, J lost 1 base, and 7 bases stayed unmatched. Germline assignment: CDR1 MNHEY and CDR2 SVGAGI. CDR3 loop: CASTERGRRTDTQYF. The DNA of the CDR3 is TGTGCCAGCACCGAGCGGGGGAGGCGCACAGATACGCAGTATTTT.

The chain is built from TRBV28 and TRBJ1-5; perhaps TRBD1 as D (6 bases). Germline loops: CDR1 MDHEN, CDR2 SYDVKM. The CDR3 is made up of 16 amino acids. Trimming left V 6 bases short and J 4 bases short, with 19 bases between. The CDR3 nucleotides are TGTGCCAGCAGCAAGACAGGCCGTGGAGGTAATCAGCCCCAGCATTTT. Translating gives CASSKTGRGGNQPQHF.

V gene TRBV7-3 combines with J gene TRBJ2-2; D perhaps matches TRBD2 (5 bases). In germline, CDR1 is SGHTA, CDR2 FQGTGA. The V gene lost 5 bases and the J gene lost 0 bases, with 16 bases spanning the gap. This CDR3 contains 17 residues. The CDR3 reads CASSPPPERTNTGELFF. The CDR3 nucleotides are TGTGCCAGCAGCCCCCCCCCTGAGCGGACGAACACCGGGGAGCTGTTTTTT.

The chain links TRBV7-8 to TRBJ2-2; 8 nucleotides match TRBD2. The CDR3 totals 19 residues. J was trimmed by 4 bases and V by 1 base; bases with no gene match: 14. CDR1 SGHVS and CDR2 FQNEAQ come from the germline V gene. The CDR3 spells CASSLVVVRSGSVTGELFF. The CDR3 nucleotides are TGTGCCAGCAGCTTAGTGGTGGTTCGAAGCGGGAGTGTCACCGGGGAGCTGTTTTTT.

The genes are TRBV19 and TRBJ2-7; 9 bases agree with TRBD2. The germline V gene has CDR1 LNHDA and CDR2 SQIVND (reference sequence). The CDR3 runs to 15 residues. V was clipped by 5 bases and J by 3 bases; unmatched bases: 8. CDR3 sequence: CASSASSGKGYEQYF. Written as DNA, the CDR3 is TGTGCCAGTAGTGCCTCTAGCGGGAAAGGCTACGAGCAGTACTTC.